This TCR beta chain was captured in a study of OX40 agonist ivuxolimab in advanced cancers. Study summary: Participants averaged approximately 65 years of age (range about 23 to 90) and were roughly 83% male.

In the case of this clone: What it recognizes is unknown.

The CDR3 is 15 amino acids. CDR1 is LGHNA, CDR2 YSLEER, per germline. The V end was cut by 7 bases, the J end by 0 bases, with 15 bases between. Method: immunoSEQ multiplex PCR; TCRdb's copy keeps in-frame clones and lacks some. The sample has some 10,000 clones, around 74% seen once. Study outcomes and limitations: Clonal expansion from baseline to week 6 occurred in both CD4+ and CD8+ T cells. The antigens recognized by the expanded peripheral T cells, that is their antigen specificity, were not determined. Among T cells, CD8+ cells averaged more expanded clones than CD4+ cells.

The genes are TRBV4-3 and TRBJ1-1; TRBD1 is a possible D gene (6 bases). This clonotype was obtained from an adult with an advanced solid tumor such as melanoma, head and neck, liver or kidney cancer. The sequences come from CD4+ or CD8+ T cells sorted from blood, collected in a trial of the OX40 agonist ivuxolimab. The CDR3: CASTPGRGLNTEAFF. The CDR3 DNA reads as TGCGCCAGCACCCCGGGCAGGGGCCTGAACACTGAAGCTTTCTTT.